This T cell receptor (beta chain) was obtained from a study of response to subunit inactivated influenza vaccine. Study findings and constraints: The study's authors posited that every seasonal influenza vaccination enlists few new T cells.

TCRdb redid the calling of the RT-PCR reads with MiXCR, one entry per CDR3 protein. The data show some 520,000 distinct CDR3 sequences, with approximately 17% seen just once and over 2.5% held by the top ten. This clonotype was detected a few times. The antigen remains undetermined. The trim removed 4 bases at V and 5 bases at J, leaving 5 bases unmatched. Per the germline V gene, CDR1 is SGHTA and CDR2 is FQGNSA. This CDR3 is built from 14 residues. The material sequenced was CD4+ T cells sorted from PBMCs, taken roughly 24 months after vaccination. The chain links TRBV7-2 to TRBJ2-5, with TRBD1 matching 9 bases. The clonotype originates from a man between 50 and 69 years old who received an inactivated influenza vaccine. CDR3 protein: CASSSGGTGETQYF. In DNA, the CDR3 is TGTGCCAGCAGCTCAGGGGGGACAGGGGAGACCCAGTACTTC.